The sequence of this T cell receptor (beta chain) was determined in a study of early T cells in non-severe SARS-CoV-2 infection. Each CDR3 protein is one row after TCRdb ran MiXCR on the 5' RACE reads. The sample yields about 48,000 distinct CDR3 sequences, roughly 6.2% seen once. In this sample, this clonotype turned up many times. CDR1 is SGDLS and CDR2 is YYNGEE in the germline V gene. Trimming took 4 bases from V and 10 from J; bases not matched to a gene: 7. CDR3 length equals 14 residues. This specimen was whole blood, taken at baseline. The chain is built from TRBV9 and TRBJ2-1, with TRBD2 matching over 11 bases. This TCR came from an adult who was a healthcare worker with PCR-confirmed SARS-CoV-2 infection or an uninfected control (not recorded which). The chain's CDR3 is CASSLRGLADEQFF. CDR3 sequence (DNA): TGTGCCAGCAGCCTCCGGGGACTAGCGGACGAGCAGTTCTTC.